The sequence of this T cell receptor (beta chain) was determined in a study of regulatory dendritic cells for organ transplantation. Study-wide results and limits: Among resting subsets, memory CD8+ cells contained the most alloreactive clonotypes. Considerable individual heterogeneity was seen in alloreactive memory CD8+ T cells. Regulatory dendritic cells appeared to expand memory CD8+ clones less than mature ones.

In its sample, this clone was seen a few times. The antigen remains unidentified. TCRdb's copy holds only in-frame clones and misses some; the assay was immunoSEQ multiplex PCR. Of thousands of clones listed, 65% to 75% are singletons. Sorted T cells were CFSE-labeled and cultured 5 days with allogeneic regulatory or mature dendritic cells at 1:10. Memory T cells were CD45RO+, naive were CD45RA+, sorted by FACS. Germline loops: CDR1 SGHAT, CDR2 FQDESV (reference sequence). V was pared by 0 bases and J by 4 bases, with 9 bases between. The CDR3 consists of 14 residues. The chain employs TRBV11-1 and TRBJ2-5, with D perhaps matching TRBD1 (5 bases). This TCR came from a human donor in good health. Sequencing was performed on memory CD4+ T cells from blood cultured with dendritic cells. Documented subset: CD45RO+ memory T cells. As DNA, the CDR3 is TGTGCCAGCAGCTTAGCTTGGCAGGGAGAGACCCAGTACTTC. Protein sequence: CASSLAWQGETQYF.